This paragraph covers one TCR beta chain sequence. The sample belongs to a study of blood T cell repertoires in COVID-19. Background on the study: Sites across the United States, Italy and Spain contributed samples from acute and convalescent COVID-19. T cells, B-cell-depleted T cells, or PBMCs provided the cDNA or gDNA that served as material.

As originally analysed: Reference gene primer amplification in the assay estimated nucleated cell counts. The table came from immunoSEQ multiplex PCR; TCRdb's copy has only in-frame clones and leaves some out. V and J calls and clone size are given by that table; D and trimming were obtained from the DNA. There are 300,000 to 400,000 clones in the sample; around 87% occur only once, and 2.5% to 3.5% lies in the top ten. CDR3 length: 17 residues. Germline V CDR1 and CDR2: SGHKS, YYEKEE (reference sequence). V lost 0 bases to trimming and J lost 2 bases; unmatched junction nucleotides: 9. The source is a human donor in a cohort sampled during active COVID-19. The sample consisted of peripheral blood. This rearrangement joins TRBV5-5 to TRBJ2-3; TRBD2 matches at 7 bases. The CDR3 here is CASSLDVPGGLTDTQYF. The CDR3 bases are TGTGCCAGCAGCTTGGATGTCCCGGGGGGACTCACAGATACGCAGTATTTT.